These 22 T cell receptor beta chains were sequenced from one sample in a study of tumor T cells in aggressive B-cell lymphoma. Repertoires were generated with immunoSEQ multiplex PCR, while TCRdb's copy carries only in-frame clones and drops some. The table lists some 12,000 clones, roughly 90% of them singletons. Input material: tumor tissue. These TCRs come from an adult with diffuse large B cell lymphoma.

The V and J genes are TRBV5-1 and TRBJ2-1, with TRBD2 matching 8 bases. The V gene end was trimmed by 4 bases and the J gene end by 3 bases; junction bases not matched to a gene: 9. The CDR3 consists of 16 residues. Per the germline V gene, CDR1 is SGHRS and CDR2 is YFSETQ. The CDR3 DNA follows: TGCGCCAGCAGCATTACTAGCGGTGGGATCTACAATGAGCAGTTCTTC. Amino acids: CASSITSGGIYNEQFF.

The V call is TRBV15, the J call TRBJ2-1; D perhaps matches TRBD1 (5 bases). The CDR3 is made up of 15 amino acids. The V and J ends lost 1 base and 8 bases respectively, with 15 bases between them. In germline, CDR1 is LNHNV, CDR2 YYDKDF (reference sequence). CDR3 nucleotide sequence: TGTGCCACCAGCAGAGCCTGGGGCCAGGGCGATGAGCAGTTCTTC. As protein: CATSRAWGQGDEQFF.

The V and J genes are TRBV5-6 and TRBJ2-7; no clear D. Trimming cost V 4 bases and J 0 bases, with 14 bases left between them. CDR3 length: 15 residues. The germline gives CDR1 SGHDT, CDR2 YYEEEE. CDR3 protein: CASSPPAASSYEQYF. In nucleotides, the CDR3 is TGTGCCAGCAGCCCTCCGGCGGCCAGCTCCTACGAGCAGTACTTC.

CDR3 region: CASSGLLLETQYF. The CDR3 region has the DNA TGCGCCAGCAGCGGACTACTATTAGAGACCCAGTACTTC. The chain links TRBV5-1 to TRBJ2-5, with D perhaps TRBD2 (6 bases). Germline lookup yields CDR1 SGHRS and CDR2 YFSETQ. There are 13 residues in the CDR3. Deletions cut 4 bases from V and 4 bases from J, with 11 bases between. Full variable domain (missing parts from reference TRBV5-1 and TRBJ2-5): KAGVTQTPRYLIKTRGQQVTLSCSPISGHRSVSWYQQTPGQGLQFLFEYFSETQRNKGNFPGRFSGRQFSNSRSEMNVSTLELGDSALYLCASSGLLLETQYFGPGTRLLVL.

The chain carries TRBV30 and TRBJ1-1, with unresolved D. V lost 2 bases and J lost 4, with 17 bases in between. The CDR3 length is 15 residues. The germline gives CDR1 GTSNPN, CDR2 SVGIG (reference sequence). CDR3 in amino acids: CAWSPRYAGGTEAFF. The CDR3, as DNA: TGTGCCTGGAGTCCTAGATATGCCGGTGGCACTGAAGCTTTCTTT.

The CDR3 loop reads CASGGENYEQYF. In DNA form, the CDR3 reads TGTGCCAGCGGCGGGGAGAACTACGAGCAGTACTTC. V usage is TRBV7-9 and J usage is TRBJ2-7; perhaps TRBD2 as D (6 bases). The CDR3 runs 12 residues. Between the trimmed V and J ends, which lost 8 bases and 3 bases, there was a span of 11 bases. Germline V gene lookup returns CDR1 SEHNR and CDR2 FQNEAQ (reference sequence). The entire variable domain, with the rest obtained from reference TRBV7-9 and TRBJ2-7, is as follows: DTGVSQNPRHKITKRGQNVTFRCDPISEHNRLYWYRQTLGQGPEFLTYFQNEAQLEKSRLLSDRFSAERPKGSFSTLEIQRTEQGDSAMYLCASGGENYEQYFGPGTRLTVT.

The chain links TRBV7-8 to TRBJ2-7, with 7 bases fitting TRBD2. The CDR3 spans 14 residues. Germline V lookup: CDR1 SGHVS, CDR2 FQNEAQ. V lost 5 bases, J lost 4 bases, and 8 bases stayed unmatched. This CDR3 is CASSTLGLPYEQYF. The CDR3 bases are TGTGCCAGCAGCACCTTGGGACTACCGTACGAGCAGTACTTC.

V usage is TRBV28 and J usage is TRBJ2-7; 8 nucleotides line up with TRBD2. V was pared by 7 bases and J by 5 bases, with 10 bases of the junction left unmatched. This CDR3 region has 14 residues. Germline assignment: CDR1 MDHEN and CDR2 SYDVKM. DNA for the CDR3: TGTGCCAGCACCGATGGGACTAGAATCGACGAGCAGTACTTC. Translation: CASTDGTRIDEQYF.

V gene TRBV7-2 combines with J gene TRBJ2-6; TRBD1 matches 9 bases. V was pared by 0 bases and J by 4 bases, with 7 bases of the junction left unmatched. Per the germline V gene, CDR1 is SGHTA and CDR2 is FQGNSA. The CDR3 covers 18 residues. The CDR3 sequence is CASSLAGTGSSGANVLTF. CDR3 DNA sequence: TGTGCCAGCAGCTTAGCTGGGACAGGGAGTTCCGGGGCCAACGTCCTGACTTTC.

The V gene is TRBV27, the J gene TRBJ2-7; the match to TRBD2 covers 7 bases. The ends lost 0 bases at V and 2 bases at J; junction bases unmatched: 4. The length of the CDR3 is 15 residues. The germline V gene encodes CDR1 MNHEY and CDR2 SMNVEV (reference sequence). CDR3 region: CASSLSSGRAYEQYF. The CDR3, as DNA: TGTGCCAGCAGTTTATCGTCAGGGAGGGCCTACGAGCAGTACTTC.

The rearrangement joins TRBV5-8 to TRBJ2-3; 13 bases agree with TRBD2. Germline V CDR1 and CDR2: SGHTS, YDEGEE. Trimming cost V 0 bases and J 4 bases; bases outside gene matches: 8. The CDR3 length is 18 residues. CDR3 region: CASSLAKTSGRNADTQYF. The CDR3, as DNA: TGTGCCAGCAGCTTGGCCAAGACTAGCGGGAGGAATGCAGATACGCAGTATTTT.

The chain uses TRBV6-1 and TRBJ1-4, with TRBD1 as a possible D gene (5 bases). Trimming stripped 6 bases from V and 7 bases from J, with 18 bases between. Germline values: CDR1 MNHNS, CDR2 SASEGT. The CDR3 has 15 residues. Here the CDR3 DNA reads TGTGCCAGCAGAAAGGGGATAGCGGTCGGTGAAAAACTGTTTTTT. As protein: CASRKGIAVGEKLFF.

The chain carries TRBV29-1 and TRBJ2-1; unclear D gene. Germline V CDR1 and CDR2: SQVTM, ANQGSEA. V was trimmed by 6 bases and J by 3 bases, leaving 6 bases between them. CDR3 length equals 11 residues. CDR3 sequence (DNA): TGCAGCGTAGACTTCTACAATGAGCAGTTCTTC. It specifies CSVDFYNEQFF.

The genes are TRBV18 and TRBJ2-1; D may be TRBD2 (7 bases). The germline V gene encodes CDR1 KGHSH and CDR2 LQKENI. Trimming removed 3 bases from V and 3 bases from J, with 12 bases in between. The CDR3 is made up of 15 amino acids. The CDR3 is CASSPVGGVYNEQFF. The CDR3 DNA is TGTGCCAGCTCACCGGTAGGGGGGGTCTACAATGAGCAGTTCTTC.

The chain combines TRBV19 with TRBJ1-1; D remains unclear. Trimming pared 9 bases from V and 1 base from J, leaving 15 bases between. The CDR3 extends over 14 amino acids. Germline V CDR1 and CDR2: LNHDA, SQIVND (reference sequence). CDR3 DNA sequence: TGTGCCAGCCTCCCCGAGGCAAGGAACACTGAAGCTTTCTTT. This sequence encodes CASLPEARNTEAFF.

The chain uses TRBV7-9 and TRBJ1-1; a possible D gene is TRBD1 (5 bases). Between the trimmed V and J ends, which lost 5 bases and 1 base, there was a span of 17 bases. CDR3 size: 16 residues. Germline CDR1 is SEHNR and CDR2 is FQNEAQ (reference sequence). CDR3 coding DNA: TGTGCCAGCAGCCGCGGGGCCCCCACAGGGAACACTGAAGCTTTCTTT. Translating gives CASSRGAPTGNTEAFF.

The chain employs TRBV7-2 and TRBJ1-1; D gene unclear. This CDR3 is built from 13 residues. Per germline, CDR1 SGHTA and CDR2 FQGNSA. Deletions cut 1 base from V and 6 bases from J, with 9 bases between. The CDR3 spells CASSLVYVSEAFF. For the CDR3, the DNA is TGTGCCAGCAGCTTAGTCTATGTCTCTGAAGCTTTCTTT.

The CDR3 loop is CASSPGQLAYEQYF. CDR3 DNA: TGTGCCAGCAGCCCGGGACAGCTGGCCTACGAGCAGTACTTC. V and J are TRBV9 and TRBJ2-7, with TRBD1 identical over 7 bases. The germline gives CDR1 SGDLS, CDR2 YYNGEE. CDR3 length: 14 residues. V shed 4 bases, J shed 2 bases, and the junction held 6 bases outside the gene matches.

The chain links TRBV19 to TRBJ2-2; TRBD2 agrees at 12 bases. The V gene's germline CDR1 is LNHDA and CDR2 SQIVND (reference sequence). The CDR3 length is 17 residues. J was trimmed by 3 bases and V by 5 bases; bases with no gene match: 7. CDR3: CASSPQRLAGDTGELFF. The CDR3 DNA reads TGTGCCAGTAGTCCCCAGAGACTAGCGGGAGACACCGGGGAGCTGTTTTTT.

The rearrangement joins TRBV11-3 to TRBJ1-5; weak D call: TRBD1 (5 bases). Trimming pared 1 base from V and 1 base from J, leaving 17 bases between. The CDR3 has 18 amino acids. In germline, CDR1 is SGHNT, CDR2 YENEEA. For the CDR3, the DNA is TGTGCCAGCAGCTTAGTCCCAAGGGACGGGGGGAGCAATCAGCCCCAGCATTTT. Its protein is CASSLVPRDGGSNQPQHF.

The CDR3 reads CASSPDRTGSYEQYF. As DNA, the CDR3 is TGTGCCAGCTCACCAGATAGGACAGGCTCCTACGAGCAGTACTTC. The chain employs TRBV18 and TRBJ2-7; TRBD1 aligns across 7 bases. CDR3 size: 15 residues. CDR1 is KGHSH and CDR2 is LQKENI in the germline V gene. V was pared by 2 bases and J by 0 bases, with 4 bases of the junction left unmatched.

The chain couples TRBV28 to TRBJ1-5, with D perhaps TRBD1 (6 bases). This CDR3 is 17 amino acids long. V gave up 3 bases and J gave up 1 base, with 16 bases separating them. The V gene's germline CDR1 is MDHEN and CDR2 SYDVKM. This CDR3 is CASSFPQGSGSNQPQHF. CDR3 bases: TGTGCCAGCAGTTTCCCACAGGGATCGGGGAGCAATCAGCCCCAGCATTTT.